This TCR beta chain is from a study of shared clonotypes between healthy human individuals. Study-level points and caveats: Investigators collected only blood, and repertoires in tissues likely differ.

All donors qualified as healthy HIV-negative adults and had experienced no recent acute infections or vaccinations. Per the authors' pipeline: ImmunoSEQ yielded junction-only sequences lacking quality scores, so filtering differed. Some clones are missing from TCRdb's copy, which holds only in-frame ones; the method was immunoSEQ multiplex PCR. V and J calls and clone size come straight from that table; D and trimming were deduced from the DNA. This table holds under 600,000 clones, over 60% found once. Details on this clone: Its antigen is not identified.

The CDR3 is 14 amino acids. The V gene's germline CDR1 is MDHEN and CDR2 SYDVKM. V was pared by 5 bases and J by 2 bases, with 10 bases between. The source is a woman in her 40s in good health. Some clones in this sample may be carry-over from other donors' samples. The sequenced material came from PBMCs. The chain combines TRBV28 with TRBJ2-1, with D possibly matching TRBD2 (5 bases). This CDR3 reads CASSRAGAYNEQFF. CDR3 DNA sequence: TGTGCCAGCAGTCGGGCCGGGGCCTACAATGAGCAGTTCTTC.